This TCR beta chain comes out of a study of T cell responses to AZD1222 COVID-19 vaccine. General study findings and limits: Of spike-specific TCRs, nearly half reportedly target regions left unmutated in variants. Regions 160-218 and 743-854 held dominance among vaccine-associated CD4 TCRs, which spanned spike. Spike-specific TCR depth and breadth grew after two AZD1222 doses.

For this clone: Its target is not known.

Germline V gene data show CDR1 as MNHEY and CDR2 as SVGAGI. CDR3 size: 15 residues. Trimming removed 4 bases from V and 6 bases from J, with 19 bases in between. Assay used: immunoSEQ multiplex PCR; TCRdb lists only in-frame clones, some missing. This table holds under 150,000 clones, roughly nine tenths found once. The sequence was obtained from an adult who received the AZD1222 COVID-19 vaccine. The material sequenced was peripheral blood, taken 28 days after the second AZD1222 dose. The chain carries TRBV6-5 and TRBJ2-7, with D possibly being TRBD2 (6 bases). The CDR3 spells CASSLGGTPFAEQYF. DNA for the CDR3: TGTGCCAGCAGTTTGGGCGGGACTCCGTTTGCCGAGCAGTACTTC.